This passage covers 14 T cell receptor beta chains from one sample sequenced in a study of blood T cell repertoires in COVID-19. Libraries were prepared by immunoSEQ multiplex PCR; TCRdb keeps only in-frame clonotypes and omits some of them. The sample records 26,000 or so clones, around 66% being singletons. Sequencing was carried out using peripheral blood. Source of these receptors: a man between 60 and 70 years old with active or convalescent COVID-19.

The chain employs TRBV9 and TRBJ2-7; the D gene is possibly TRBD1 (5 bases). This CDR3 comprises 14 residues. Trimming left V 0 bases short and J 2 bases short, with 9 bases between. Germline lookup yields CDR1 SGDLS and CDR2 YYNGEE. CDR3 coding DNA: TGTGCCAGCAGCGTAGCTCAGGGCCCCTACGAGCAGTACTTC. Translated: CASSVAQGPYEQYF.

DNA of the CDR3: TGCGCCAGCAGCCAGGGGACTAGCGCAGATACGCAGTATTTT. Its translation: CASSQGTSADTQYF. The chain combines TRBV4-1 with TRBJ2-3, with 10 positions matching TRBD2. Germline V gene sequence: CDR1 MGHRA, CDR2 YSYEKL. V gave up 3 bases and J gave up 4 bases; unmatched junction bases: 1. The CDR3 extends over 14 amino acids.

CDR3 residues: CASSEGLDRGLHGYTF. DNA of the CDR3: TGTGCCAGCAGTGAAGGTCTGGACAGGGGGCTCCATGGCTACACCTTC. The rearrangement joins TRBV6-1 to TRBJ1-2; 11 nucleotides match TRBD1. CDR3 size: 16 residues. The J segment lost 6 bases and the V segment lost 1 base, leaving 7 bases of the junction unmatched. Germline V gene data show CDR1 as MNHNS and CDR2 as SASEGT.

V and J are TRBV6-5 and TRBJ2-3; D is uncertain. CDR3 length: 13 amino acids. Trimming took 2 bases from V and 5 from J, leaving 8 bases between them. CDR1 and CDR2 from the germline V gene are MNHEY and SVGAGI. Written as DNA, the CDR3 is TGTGCCAGCAGTTACCAGGCACGAGATACGCAGTATTTT. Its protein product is CASSYQARDTQYF.

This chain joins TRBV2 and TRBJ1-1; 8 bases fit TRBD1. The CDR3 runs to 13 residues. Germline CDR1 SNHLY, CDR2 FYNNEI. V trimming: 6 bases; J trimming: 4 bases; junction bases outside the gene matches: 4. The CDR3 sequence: CASRKGQATEAFF. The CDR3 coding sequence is TGTGCCAGCAGGAAGGGACAGGCCACTGAAGCTTTCTTT.

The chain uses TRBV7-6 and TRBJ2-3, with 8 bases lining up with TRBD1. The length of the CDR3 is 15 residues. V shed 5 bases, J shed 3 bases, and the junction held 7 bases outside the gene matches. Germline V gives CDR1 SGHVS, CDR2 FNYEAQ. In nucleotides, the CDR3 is TGTGCCAGCAGCGACAGGGGCGCAATTACAGATACGCAGTATTTT. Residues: CASSDRGAITDTQYF.

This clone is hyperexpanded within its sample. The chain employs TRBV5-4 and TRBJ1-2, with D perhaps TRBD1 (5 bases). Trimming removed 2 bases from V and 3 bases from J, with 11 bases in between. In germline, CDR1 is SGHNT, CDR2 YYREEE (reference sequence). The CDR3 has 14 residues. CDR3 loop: CASSFGLGDYGYTF. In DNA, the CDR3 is TGTGCCAGCAGCTTCGGGCTAGGGGACTATGGCTACACCTTC.

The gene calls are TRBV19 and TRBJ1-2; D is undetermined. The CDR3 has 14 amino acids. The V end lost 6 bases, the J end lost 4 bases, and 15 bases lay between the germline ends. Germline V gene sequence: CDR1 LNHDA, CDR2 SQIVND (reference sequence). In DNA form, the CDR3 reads TGTGCCAGTAGGTTTTCCGCGATTCGCTATGGCTACACCTTC. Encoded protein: CASRFSAIRYGYTF.

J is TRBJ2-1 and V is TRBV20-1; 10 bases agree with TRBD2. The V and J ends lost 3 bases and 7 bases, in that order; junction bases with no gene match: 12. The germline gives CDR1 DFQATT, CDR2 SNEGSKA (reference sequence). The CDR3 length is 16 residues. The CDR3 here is CSASQAGGPGRNEQFF. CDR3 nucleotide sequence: TGCAGTGCTAGTCAAGCGGGGGGGCCGGGAAGGAATGAGCAGTTCTTC.

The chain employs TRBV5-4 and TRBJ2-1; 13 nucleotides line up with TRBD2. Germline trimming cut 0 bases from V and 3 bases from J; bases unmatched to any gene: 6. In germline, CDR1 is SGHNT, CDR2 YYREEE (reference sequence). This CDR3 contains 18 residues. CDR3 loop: CASSLGSGLAGIYNEQFF. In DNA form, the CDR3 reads TGTGCCAGCAGCTTGGGTTCGGGACTAGCGGGAATCTACAATGAGCAGTTCTTC.

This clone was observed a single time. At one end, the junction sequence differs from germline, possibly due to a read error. This CDR3 is CASRQGTKETQYF. DNA of the CDR3: TGCGCGAGCAGACAGGGAACTAAAGAGACCCAGTACTTC. The chain links TRBV5-1 to TRBJ2-5, with 7 nucleotides matching TRBD1. Germline V gene lookup returns CDR1 SGHRS and CDR2 YFSETQ. The CDR3 covers 13 residues.

This chain's CDR3 is CASSLWGTTGTLNTEAFF. CDR3 DNA: TGTGCCAGCTCACTCTGGGGGACGACAGGAACCTTGAACACTGAAGCTTTCTTT. The J gene is TRBJ1-1, the V gene TRBV18, with D perhaps matching TRBD1 (6 bases). CDR3 length: 18 amino acids. Trimming stripped 4 bases from V and 0 bases from J, with 21 bases between. The V gene's germline CDR1 is KGHSH and CDR2 LQKENI.

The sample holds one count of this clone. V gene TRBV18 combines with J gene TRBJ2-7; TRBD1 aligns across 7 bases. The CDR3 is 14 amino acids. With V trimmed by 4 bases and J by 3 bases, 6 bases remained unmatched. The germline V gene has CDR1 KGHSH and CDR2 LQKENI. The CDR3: CASSHRDSLYEQYF. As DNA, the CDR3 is TGTGCCAGCTCACATCGGGACAGTCTCTACGAGCAGTACTTC. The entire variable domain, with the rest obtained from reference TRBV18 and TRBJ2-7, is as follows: NAGVMQNPRHLVRRRGQEARLRCSPMKGHSHVYWYRQLPEEGLKFMVYLQKENIIDESGMPKERFSAEFPKEGPSILRIQQVVRGDSAAYFCASSHRDSLYEQYFGPGTRLTVT.

The CDR3: CASSVDAVTSYEQYF. The CDR3 DNA sequence: TGTGCCAGCAGCGTAGATGCGGTAACCTCCTACGAGCAGTACTTC. This rearrangement joins TRBV9 to TRBJ2-7; D is uncertain. Trimming cost V 0 bases and J 0 bases, with 10 bases left between them. The length of the CDR3 is 15 residues. Germline CDR1 SGDLS, CDR2 YYNGEE.